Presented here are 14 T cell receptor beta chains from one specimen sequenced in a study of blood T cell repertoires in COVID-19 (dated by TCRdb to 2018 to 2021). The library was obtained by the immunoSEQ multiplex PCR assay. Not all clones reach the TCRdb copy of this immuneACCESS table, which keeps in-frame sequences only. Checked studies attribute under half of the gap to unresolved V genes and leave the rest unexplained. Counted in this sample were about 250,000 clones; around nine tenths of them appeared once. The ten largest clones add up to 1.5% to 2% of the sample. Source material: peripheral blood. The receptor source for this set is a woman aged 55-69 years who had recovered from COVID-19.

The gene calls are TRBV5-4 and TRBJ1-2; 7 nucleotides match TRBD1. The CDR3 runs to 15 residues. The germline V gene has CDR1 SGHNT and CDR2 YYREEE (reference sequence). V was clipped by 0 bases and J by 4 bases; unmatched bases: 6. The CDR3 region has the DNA TGTGCCAGCAGCTTGGCGGACAGGCGCCTCTATGGCTACACCTTC. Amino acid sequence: CASSLADRRLYGYTF.

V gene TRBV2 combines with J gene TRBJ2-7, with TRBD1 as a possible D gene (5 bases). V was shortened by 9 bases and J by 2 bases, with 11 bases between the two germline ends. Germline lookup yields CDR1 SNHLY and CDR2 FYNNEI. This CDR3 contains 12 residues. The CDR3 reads CARGQLTYEQYF. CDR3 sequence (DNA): TGTGCCAGGGGGCAGCTAACCTACGAGCAGTACTTC.

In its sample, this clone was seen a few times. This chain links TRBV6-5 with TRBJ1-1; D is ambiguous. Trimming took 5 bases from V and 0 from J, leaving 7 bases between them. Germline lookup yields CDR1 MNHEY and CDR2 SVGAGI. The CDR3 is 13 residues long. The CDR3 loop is CASSRDLNTEAFF. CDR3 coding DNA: TGTGCCAGCAGTAGAGATTTGAACACTGAAGCTTTCTTT.

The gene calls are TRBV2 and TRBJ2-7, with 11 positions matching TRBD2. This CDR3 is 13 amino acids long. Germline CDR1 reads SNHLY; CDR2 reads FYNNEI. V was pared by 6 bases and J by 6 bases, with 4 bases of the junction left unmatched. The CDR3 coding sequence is TGTGCCAGCAGGGCCGGGACTAGCGGCGAGCAGTACTTC. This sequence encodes CASRAGTSGEQYF. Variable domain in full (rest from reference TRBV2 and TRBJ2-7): EPEVTQTPSHQVTQMGQEVILRCVPISNHLYFYWYRQILGQKVEFLVSFYNNEISEKSEIFDDQFSVERPDGSNFTLKIRSTKLEDSAMYFCASRAGTSGEQYFGPGTRLTVT.

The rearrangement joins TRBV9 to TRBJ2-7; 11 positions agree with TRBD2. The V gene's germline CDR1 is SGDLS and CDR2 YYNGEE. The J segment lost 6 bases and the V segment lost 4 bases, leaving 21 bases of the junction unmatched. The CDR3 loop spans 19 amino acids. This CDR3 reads CASSSRPSTSGGRSGEQYF. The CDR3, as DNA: TGTGCCAGCAGCTCTCGCCCCAGCACTAGCGGGGGTAGATCTGGCGAGCAGTACTTC.

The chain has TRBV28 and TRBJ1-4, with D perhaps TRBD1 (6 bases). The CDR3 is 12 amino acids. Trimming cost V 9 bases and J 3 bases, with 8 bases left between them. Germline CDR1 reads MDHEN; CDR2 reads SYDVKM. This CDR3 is CASGQPNEKLFF. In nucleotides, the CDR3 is TGTGCCAGTGGACAGCCTAATGAAAAACTGTTTTTT.

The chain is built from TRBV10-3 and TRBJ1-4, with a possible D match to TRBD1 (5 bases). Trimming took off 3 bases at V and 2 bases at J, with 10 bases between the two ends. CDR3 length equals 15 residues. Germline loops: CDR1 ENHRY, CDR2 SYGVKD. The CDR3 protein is CAISDAGGTNEKLFF. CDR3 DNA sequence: TGTGCCATCAGTGATGCGGGGGGGACTAATGAAAAACTGTTTTTT.

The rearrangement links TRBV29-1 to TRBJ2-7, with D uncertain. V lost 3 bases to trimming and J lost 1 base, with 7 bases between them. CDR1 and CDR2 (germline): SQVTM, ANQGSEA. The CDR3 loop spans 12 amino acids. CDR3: CSVESTSYEQYF. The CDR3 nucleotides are TGCAGCGTTGAGAGCACGTCCTACGAGCAGTACTTC.

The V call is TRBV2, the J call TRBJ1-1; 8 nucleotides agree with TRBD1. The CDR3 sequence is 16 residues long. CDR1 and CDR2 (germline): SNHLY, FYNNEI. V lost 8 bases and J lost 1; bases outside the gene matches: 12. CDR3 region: CASRLRWTGWNTEAFF. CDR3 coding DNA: TGTGCCAGCCGACTCCGCTGGACAGGGTGGAACACTGAAGCTTTCTTT.

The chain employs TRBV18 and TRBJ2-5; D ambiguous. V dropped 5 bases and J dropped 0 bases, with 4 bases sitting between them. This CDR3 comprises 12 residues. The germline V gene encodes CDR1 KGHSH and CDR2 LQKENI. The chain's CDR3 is CASSEYQETQYF. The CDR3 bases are TGTGCCAGCTCAGAGTACCAAGAGACCCAGTACTTC.

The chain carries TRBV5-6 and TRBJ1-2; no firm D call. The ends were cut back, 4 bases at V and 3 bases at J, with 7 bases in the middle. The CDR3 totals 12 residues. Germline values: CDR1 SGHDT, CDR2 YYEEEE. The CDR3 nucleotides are TGTGCCAGCAGCGAGGGCTACTATGGCTACACCTTC. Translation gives CASSEGYYGYTF.

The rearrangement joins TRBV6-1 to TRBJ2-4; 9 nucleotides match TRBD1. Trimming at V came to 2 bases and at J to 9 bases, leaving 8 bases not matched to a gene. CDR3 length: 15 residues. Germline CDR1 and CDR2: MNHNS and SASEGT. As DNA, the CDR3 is TGTGCCAGCAGTGAATCCACAGGGGGCGTTGGCATTCAGTACTTC. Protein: CASSESTGGVGIQYF.

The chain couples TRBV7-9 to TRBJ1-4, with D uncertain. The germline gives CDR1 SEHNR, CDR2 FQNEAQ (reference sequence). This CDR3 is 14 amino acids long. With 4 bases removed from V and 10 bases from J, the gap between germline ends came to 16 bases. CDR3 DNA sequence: TGTGCCAGCAGCTCTTTCTATGGTCCAACAAAACTGTTTTTT. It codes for CASSSFYGPTKLFF. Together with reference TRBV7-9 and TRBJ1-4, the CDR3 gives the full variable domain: DTGVSQNPRHKITKRGQNVTFRCDPISEHNRLYWYRQTLGQGPEFLTYFQNEAQLEKSRLLSDRFSAERPKGSFSTLEIQRTEQGDSAMYLCASSSFYGPTKLFFGSGTQLSVL.

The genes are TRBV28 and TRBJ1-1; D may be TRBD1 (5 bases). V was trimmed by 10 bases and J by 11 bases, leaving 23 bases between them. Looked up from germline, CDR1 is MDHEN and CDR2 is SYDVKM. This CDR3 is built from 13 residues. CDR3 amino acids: CATLPGKGLGAFF. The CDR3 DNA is TGTGCCACCCTCCCAGGGAAGGGGTTGGGCGCTTTCTTT. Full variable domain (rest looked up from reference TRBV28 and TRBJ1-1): DVKVTQSSRYLVKRTGEKVFLECVQDMDHENMFWYRQDPGLGLRLIYFSYDVKMKEKGDIPEGYSVSREKKERFSLILESASTNQTSMYLCATLPGKGLGAFFGQGTRLTVV.